This entry lists 5 T cell receptor beta chains sequenced from one sample in a study of CD8+ T cells in alopecia areata. Once RNA had been extracted, it was reverse transcribed into cDNA to act as the sequencing template. TCRdb's copy holds only in-frame clones and misses some; the assay was immunoSEQ multiplex PCR. The data show 150,000 to 200,000 clones, with 50% to 60% seen just once and around 4.8% held by the top ten. The source material was CD4+ T cells sorted from blood. Receptor source: a human donor in good health.

The chain uses TRBV29-1 and TRBJ1-5; TRBD1 is a possible D gene (6 bases). CDR1 and CDR2 from the germline V gene are SQVTM and ANQGSEA. The length of the CDR3 is 12 residues. Trimming cost V 7 bases and J 3 bases, with 10 bases left between them. In nucleotides, the CDR3 is TGCAGCGCCGGACAGCTCAATCAGCCCCAGCATTTT. Translation: CSAGQLNQPQHF.

The rearrangement links TRBV5-6 to TRBJ2-3; D is possibly TRBD2 (5 bases). V was pared by 0 bases and J by 1 base, with 21 bases between. Per germline, CDR1 SGHDT and CDR2 YYEEEE. This CDR3 region has 19 residues. This chain's CDR3 is CASSLDASGMVWGTDTQYF. The CDR3 coding sequence is TGTGCCAGCAGCTTGGATGCCAGCGGTATGGTTTGGGGCACAGATACGCAGTATTTT.

In DNA, the CDR3 is TGCGCCAGCAGCTTCGGGACAGGGGCCGAGCAGTACTTC. This encodes CASSFGTGAEQYF. The V and J genes are TRBV5-1 and TRBJ2-7; 10 bases fit TRBD1. This CDR3 contains 13 residues. Germline V lookup: CDR1 SGHRS, CDR2 YFSETQ. The trim removed 2 bases at V and 6 bases at J, leaving 2 bases unmatched.

The chain recombines TRBV4-1 with TRBJ2-7; 12 bases agree with TRBD2. The junction had 6 bases not matched to a gene; V was cut back by 1 base and J by 5 bases. This CDR3 is 16 amino acids long. Germline values: CDR1 MGHRA, CDR2 YSYEKL. DNA of the CDR3: TGCGCCAGCAGCCAAGGCCGACTAGCGGGGGAGAACGAGCAGTACTTC. Amino acid sequence: CASSQGRLAGENEQYF.

The chain has TRBV4-1 and TRBJ1-2, with D tentatively TRBD1 (5 bases). V was trimmed by 4 bases and J by 7 bases, leaving 22 bases between them. Germline V gene lookup returns CDR1 MGHRA and CDR2 YSYEKL. The CDR3 is 16 amino acids. The CDR3 here is CASSPVPGPTSPGYTF. CDR3 nucleotide sequence: TGCGCCAGCAGCCCCGTACCGGGACCGACCTCCCCTGGCTACACCTTC.